Shown below are 3 T cell receptor beta chains from a single sample sequenced in a study of blood T cell repertoires in COVID-19. TCRdb's table, derived via immunoSEQ multiplex PCR, lists solely in-frame clones and lacks some. Of 150,000 to 200,000 clones in the sample, around 86% were seen once. Material for sequencing was PBMCs or T cells enriched from blood (not recorded which). The receptors shown here come from a woman aged 25 to 45 who had recovered from COVID-19.

This chain uses TRBV15 with TRBJ2-7; TRBD2 matches 9 bases. CDR1 LNHNV and CDR2 YYDKDF come from the germline V gene (reference sequence). This CDR3 is built from 14 residues. Trimming took 0 bases from V and 7 from J; bases not matched to a gene: 4. The CDR3, as DNA: TGTGCCACCAGCAGAGATAGCGGGAGAGGAGAGCAGTACTTC. It specifies CATSRDSGRGEQYF.

The chain recombines TRBV10-1 with TRBJ1-1, with D tentatively TRBD1 (5 bases). Germline lookup yields CDR1 WNHNN and CDR2 SYGVQD (reference sequence). With 9 bases removed from V and 0 bases from J, the gap between germline ends came to 26 bases. The CDR3 has 18 amino acids. Here the CDR3 DNA reads TGCGCCAGGTGGCGGGGTTCAAAGAAAGGGGCTTTGAACACTGAAGCTTTCTTT. Encoded protein: CARWRGSKKGALNTEAFF.

V is TRBV18 and J is TRBJ2-3; a possible D gene is TRBD1 (6 bases). The CDR3 is 17 residues long. In germline, CDR1 is KGHSH, CDR2 LQKENI. With 6 bases removed from V and 0 bases from J, the gap between germline ends came to 19 bases. In nucleotides, the CDR3 is TGTGCCAGCTCTCTGAAAACCGGGACATCAAGCACAGATACGCAGTATTTT. This encodes CASSLKTGTSSTDTQYF.